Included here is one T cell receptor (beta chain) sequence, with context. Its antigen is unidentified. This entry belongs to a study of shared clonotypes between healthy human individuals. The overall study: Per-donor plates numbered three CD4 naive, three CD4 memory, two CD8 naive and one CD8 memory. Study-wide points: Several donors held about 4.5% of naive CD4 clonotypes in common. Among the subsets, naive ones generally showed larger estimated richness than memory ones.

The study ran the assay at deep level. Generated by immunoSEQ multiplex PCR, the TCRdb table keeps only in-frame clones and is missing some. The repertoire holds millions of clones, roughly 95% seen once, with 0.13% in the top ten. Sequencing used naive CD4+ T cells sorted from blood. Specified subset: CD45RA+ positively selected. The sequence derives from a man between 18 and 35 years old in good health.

The CDR3, as DNA: TGTGCCAGCAGTGCAGGACAGGGGGTGTTTGGCTACACCTTC. It codes for CASSAGQGVFGYTF. This sequence joins TRBV25-1 and TRBJ1-2, with 10 positions matching TRBD1. Losses at the gene ends were 4 bases for V and 7 bases for J; bases not matched to a gene: 6. The V gene's germline CDR1 is MGHDK and CDR2 SYGVNS. This CDR3 region has 14 residues.